This is a list of T cell receptor beta chains from one sample in a study of blood T cell repertoires in COVID-19. The protocol was immunoSEQ multiplex PCR, while the TCRdb copy is restricted to in-frame clones and leaves out a portion. The sample gives over 200,000 clones, about 81% of which show up once; around 9% is in the top ten. The material sequenced was PBMCs or T cells enriched from blood (not recorded which). The receptors derive from a man aged 35-49 years who had recovered from COVID-19. CDR3s include the opening cysteine and the closing phenylalanine or tryptophan. A D gene is named only where the DNA matches it firmly. For some rows the clone size is stated as once, few or many, or as a class when expanded; others skip it.

cdr3_aa cdr3_nt d_call j_call clone_size v_call
CATSPSGTGTLNTEAFF TGTGCCACCAGTCCGTCCGGGACAGGAACCTTGAACACTGAAGCTTTCTTT TRBD1 TRBJ1-1 NA TRBV24-1
CSVQGVSYEQYF TGCAGCGTTCAGGGGGTGTCCTACGAGCAGTACTTC TRBD1 TRBJ2-7 NA TRBV29-1
CASVLNHGGPQHF TGTGCTAGTGTCCTAAACCACGGCGGGCCCCAGCATTTT NA TRBJ1-5 NA TRBV12-5
CASSASTVNTGELFF TGTGCCAGCAGCGCCTCGACAGTTAACACCGGGGAGCTGTTTTTT NA TRBJ2-2 NA TRBV7-3
CASSQELVAGANYGYTF TGTGCCAGCAGCCAAGAATTGGTGGCAGGGGCAAACTATGGCTACACCTTC NA TRBJ1-2 NA TRBV3-1/TRBV3-2
CSVADRDYGYTF TGCAGCGTTGCGGACAGAGACTATGGCTACACCTTC NA TRBJ1-2 NA TRBV29-1
CASSLTGSLNEQYF TGCGCCAGCAGCTTGACAGGGAGTCTTAACGAGCAGTACTTC NA TRBJ2-7 once TRBV5-1
CATSDLPGTTTDTQYF TGTGCCACCAGTGATTTGCCCGGGACTACTACAGATACGCAGTATTTT TRBD2 TRBJ2-3 NA TRBV24-1
CASSPTGTSGGNEQFF TGTGCCAGCTCACCGACCGGGACTAGCGGTGGTAATGAGCAGTTCTTC TRBD2 TRBJ2-1 NA TRBV18
CASSLSWSGTEAFF TGTGCCAGCAGCCTTTCATGGTCGGGCACTGAAGCTTTCTTT NA TRBJ1-1 few TRBV14
CASGHSGREHEQYF TGTGCCAGTGGCCATAGCGGGAGAGAACACGAGCAGTACTTC TRBD2 TRBJ2-7 NA TRBV19
CASSPSTNEQFF TGTGCCAGCTCACCAAGCACGAATGAGCAGTTCTTC NA TRBJ2-1 NA TRBV18
CASSETGVGETQYF TGTGCCAGCAGTGAAACAGGGGTCGGGGAGACCCAGTACTTC TRBD1 TRBJ2-5 NA TRBV2
CASSVRRDGTGYTF TGTGCCAGCAGCGTCCGAAGAGATGGGACAGGCTACACCTTC NA TRBJ1-2 NA TRBV9
CASSQDSSGELAGGADTQYF TGTGCCAGCAGCCAAGATTCTAGCGGAGAACTAGCGGGAGGTGCAGATACGCAGTATTTT TRBD2 TRBJ2-3 NA TRBV4-2
CASSKTVGSFF TGTGCCAGCAGCAAAACTGTGGGCTCTTTCTTT NA TRBJ1-1 few TRBV12-3/TRBV12-4
CASSDSGGRNYGYTF TGTGCCAGCAGTGACTCAGGGGGTAGGAACTATGGCTACACCTTC TRBD1 TRBJ1-2 NA TRBV25-1
CASSTGNYGYTF TGTGCCAGCTCTACAGGGAACTATGGCTACACCTTC NA TRBJ1-2 NA TRBV2
CASSPGGRSLGEQYF TGTGCCAGCAGCCCCGGGGGGAGGTCCCTCGGGGAGCAGTACTTC TRBD2 TRBJ2-7 NA TRBV9
CASSNREIYEQYF TGTGCCAGCAGCAACCGGGAAATCTACGAGCAGTACTTC NA TRBJ2-7 NA TRBV7-9
CASRGTPSYNEQFF TGTGCCAGCAGAGGGACTCCCAGTTACAATGAGCAGTTCTTC NA TRBJ2-1 NA TRBV9
CASSLLGSTEAFF TGTGCCAGCAGTTTACTCGGTAGCACTGAAGCTTTCTTT NA TRBJ1-1 NA TRBV27
CASSQRSTGRNSPLHF TGTGCCAGCAGCCAAAGGAGCACAGGGAGAAATTCACCCCTCCACTTT NA TRBJ1-6 NA TRBV11-2
CATSDPTTGFRGGYTF TGTGCCACCAGTGACCCGACGACAGGGTTTAGAGGTGGCTACACCTTC TRBD1 TRBJ1-2 few TRBV24-1
CAISELNQGSGYTF TGTGCCATCAGTGAATTGAACCAGGGGAGTGGCTACACCTTC NA TRBJ1-2 few TRBV10-3
CASSQEGGVLSYEQYF TGTGCCAGCAGCCAAGAGGGCGGGGTCCTCTCCTACGAGCAGTACTTC NA TRBJ2-7 many TRBV3-1/TRBV3-2
CASSRQGHGYTF TGTGCCAGTAGTCGACAGGGGCATGGCTACACCTTC TRBD1 TRBJ1-2 NA TRBV19
CASSQTGGDTQYF TGTGCCAGCAGCCAGACAGGGGGGGATACGCAGTATTTT TRBD1 TRBJ2-3 NA TRBV7-3
CASSLQENEQFF TGTGCCAGCTCACTACAGGAAAATGAGCAGTTCTTC NA TRBJ2-1 NA TRBV18
CASSPRDWSSGNTIYF TGTGCCAGCAGCCCCCGGGACTGGAGCTCTGGAAACACCATATATTTT NA TRBJ1-3 NA TRBV7-9
CASSQDSGLANNEQFF TGTGCCAGCAGCCAAGATTCAGGGTTGGCCAACAATGAGCAGTTCTTC NA TRBJ2-1 NA TRBV3-1/TRBV3-2
CASSLGQRGNTEAFF TGTGCCAGCAGCTTGGGACAGCGAGGGAACACTGAAGCTTTCTTT TRBD1 TRBJ1-1 NA TRBV7-6
CASSEALGTGNQPQHF TGTGCCAGCAGTGAAGCGCTGGGGACAGGGAACCAGCCCCAGCATTTT TRBD1 TRBJ1-5 NA TRBV6-1
CASSLGHINTEAFF TGTGCCAGCAGCTTGGGACATATAAACACTGAAGCTTTCTTT NA TRBJ1-1 NA TRBV3-1/TRBV3-2
CASSQDQIRNTEAFF TGTGCCAGCAGCCAAGATCAGATAAGGAACACTGAAGCTTTCTTT NA TRBJ1-1 NA TRBV3-1/TRBV3-2
CASSPGGYGYTF TGTGCCAGCAGTCCCGGGGGGTATGGCTACACCTTC NA TRBJ1-2 NA TRBV27
CSVEGGRTDTQYF TGCAGCGTTGAAGGGGGCCGAACAGATACGCAGTATTTT NA TRBJ2-3 NA TRBV29-1
CASSDPSVQGTQYF TGTGCCAGCAGCGACCCGAGTGTCCAGGGTACGCAGTATTTT NA TRBJ2-3 once TRBV7-2
CASSLGQLYGYTF TGTGCCAGCAGCCTGGGACAGCTCTATGGCTACACCTTC TRBD1 TRBJ1-2 NA TRBV6-2/TRBV6-3
CASSFAGNQPQHF TGTGCCAGCAGTTTTGCAGGGAATCAGCCCCAGCATTTT NA TRBJ1-5 many TRBV28
CASKRTEFYGYTF TGTGCCAGCAAACGGACAGAATTCTATGGCTACACCTTC NA TRBJ1-2 few TRBV2
CASERARTSGTGDGDTQYF TGCGCCAGCGAGAGGGCTCGGACTAGCGGGACAGGAGATGGGGATACGCAGTATTTT TRBD2 TRBJ2-3 NA TRBV4-1
CAWNRGSRSPLHF TGTGCCTGGAATAGGGGATCTCGGTCACCCCTCCACTTT NA TRBJ1-6 many TRBV30
CATSSTGGEKLFF TGTGCCACCAGCAGCACAGGGGGAGAAAAACTGTTTTTT TRBD1 TRBJ1-4 NA TRBV15
CASSSGQGVFNNEQFF TGCGCCAGCAGCTCCGGACAGGGCGTATTCAACAATGAGCAGTTCTTC TRBD1 TRBJ2-1 NA TRBV5-1
CASSWDKYLYNEQFF TGTGCCAGCAGCTGGGACAAATATCTCTACAATGAGCAGTTCTTC NA TRBJ2-1 NA TRBV7-2
CASSVVRGSSYNEQFF TGTGCCAGCAGCGTTGTGCGCGGGAGCTCCTACAATGAGCAGTTCTTC TRBD2 TRBJ2-1 NA TRBV11-2
CASSVGQRTYEQYF TGTGCCAGCAGCGTGGGACAGAGGACCTACGAGCAGTACTTC TRBD1 TRBJ2-7 NA TRBV9
CASSEARDRGAGYTF TGTGCCAGCAGTGAAGCGCGGGACAGGGGAGCAGGCTACACCTTC TRBD1 TRBJ1-2 NA TRBV2
CATSRWTGGDGANVLTF TGTGCCACCAGCAGATGGACAGGGGGCGACGGGGCCAACGTCCTGACTTTC TRBD1 TRBJ2-6 NA TRBV24-1
CATGIVNTEAFF TGTGCCACGGGGATTGTGAACACTGAAGCTTTCTTT NA TRBJ1-1 few TRBV12-3/TRBV12-4
CASSLGLAVTGELFF TGCGCCAGCAGCTTGGGACTAGCGGTTACCGGGGAGCTGTTTTTT TRBD2 TRBJ2-2 NA TRBV5-1
CASNHGTGGYYEQYF TGTGCCAGTAATCATGGGACAGGGGGATACTACGAGCAGTACTTC NA TRBJ2-7 once TRBV21-1
CASSVEGSGNQPQHF TGTGCCAGCAGCGTAGAAGGAAGCGGCAATCAGCCCCAGCATTTT NA TRBJ1-5 many TRBV9